The next 21 T cell receptor beta chains were all read from a single sample in a study of prognosis after radiotherapy for stage I lung cancer. The TCR beta CDR3 region was amplified from genomic DNA, with two rounds of multiplex PCR being used for the amplification. Primers targeting each individual TRBV and TRBJ gene were applied in first-round PCR. TCRdb redid the calling of the multiplex PCR reads with MiXCR, one entry per CDR3 protein. The repertoire has 27,000 or so distinct CDR3 sequences, around two fifths of them found once; the top ten carry less than 40%. Sequencing used PBMCs, obtained before or after stereotactic body radiation therapy (not recorded which). All receptors come from a donor of 50 years or more with non-small cell lung cancer.

The chain is built from TRBV30 and TRBJ2-1; 12 bases are a match to TRBD2. Trimming cost V 1 base and J 10 bases; bases outside gene matches: 8. CDR1 and CDR2 (germline): GTSNPN, SVGIG (reference sequence). The CDR3 runs 15 residues. CDR3 residues: CAWSASSGRAKEQFF. The CDR3 nucleotides are TGTGCCTGGAGTGCTTCTAGCGGGAGGGCTAAAGAGCAGTTCTTC.

The V gene is TRBV30, the J gene TRBJ1-6, with 9 nucleotides matching TRBD1. With V trimmed by 3 bases and J by 9 bases, 6 bases remained unmatched. The CDR3 spans 14 residues. In germline, CDR1 is GTSNPN, CDR2 SVGIG (reference sequence). CDR3 protein: CAWRGRTGVSPLHF. CDR3 coding DNA: TGTGCCTGGAGGGGCAGGACAGGGGTTTCACCCCTCCACTTT.

Points on this clonotype: This probably arose from a read error, given a far larger clone one base away. The chain links TRBV6-8 to TRBJ2-7; D might be TRBD1 (5 bases). V lost 2 bases to trimming and J lost 0 bases, with 8 bases between them. This CDR3 spans 14 amino acids. CDR1 is MNHGY, CDR2 SAAAGT, per germline. CDR3 amino acids: CASSYVQGSYEQYF. Here the CDR3 DNA reads TGTGCCAGCAGTTACGTGCAGGGCTCCTACGAGCAGTACTTC.

In the case of this clonotype: Given a far larger clone just one base away, this is likely a sequencing read error. This rearrangement joins TRBV9 to TRBJ2-4, with 11 bases fitting TRBD2. The J call could be wrong; TRBJ2-3 is a better fit for the DNA end. CDR1 SGDLS and CDR2 YYNGEE come from the germline V gene. The CDR3 sequence is 16 residues long. Here the CDR3 reads CANSVGGLAGSDTQYF. In nucleotides, the CDR3 is TGTGCCAACAGCGTAGGAGGACTAGCGGGTTCAGATACGCAGTATTTT.

This clonotype was seen at least ten times. The rearrangement links TRBV25-1 to TRBJ2-7, with D perhaps TRBD1 or TRBD2 (6 bases each). V was pared by 8 bases and J by 4 bases, with 15 bases between. The V gene's germline CDR1 is MGHDK and CDR2 SYGVNS. CDR3 length equals 13 residues. DNA of the CDR3: TGTGCCAGCCGCGGGGCAGGGGAATACGAGCAGTACTTC. The encoded protein is CASRGAGEYEQYF.

Ten or more counts support this clonotype. The chain has TRBV7-3 and TRBJ2-1; 8 bases agree with TRBD1. CDR3 length equals 15 residues. J gave up 0 bases and V 3 bases, and 1 base lay outside the gene matches. Germline loops: CDR1 SGHTA, CDR2 FQGTGA. The CDR3 loop is CASSLDRASYNEQFF. CDR3 coding DNA: TGTGCCAGCAGCTTGGACAGGGCCTCCTACAATGAGCAGTTCTTC.

The chain recombines TRBV11-2 with TRBJ2-7, with D hard to call. There are 13 residues in the CDR3. Between the trimmed V and J ends, which lost 5 bases and 4 bases, there was a span of 12 bases. CDR1 is SGHAT and CDR2 is FQNNGV in the germline V gene. The CDR3 reads CASSPAPLYEQYF. The CDR3 nucleotides read TGTGCCAGCAGCCCAGCCCCGCTATACGAGCAGTACTTC.

Regarding this clonotype: One end of the junction fails to match germline, which may point to a read error. The genes are TRBV3-1 and TRBJ2-3; TRBD1 aligns across 12 bases. The germline gives CDR1 LGHDT, CDR2 YNNKEL (reference sequence). This CDR3 has 16 amino acids. The CDR3 loop is CASSQGQGAITDMQYF. In nucleotides, the CDR3 is TGTGCCAGCAGCCAGGGACAGGGGGCAATCACAGATATGCAGTATTTT.

This clonotype has a count of ten or more. The V call is TRBV4-1, the J call TRBJ2-7, with 9 bases aligning to TRBD2. The V and J ends lost 0 bases and 3 bases, in that order; junction bases with no gene match: 12. The germline V gene encodes CDR1 MGHRA and CDR2 YSYEKL. The CDR3 is 18 amino acids. This chain's CDR3 is CASSQDTALAGAIYEQYF. The CDR3 DNA reads TGCGCCAGCAGCCAAGATACGGCCTTAGCGGGGGCGATCTACGAGCAGTACTTC.

In its sample, this clonotype is medium-sized (0.01 to 0.1%). The chain couples TRBV6-4 to TRBJ1-6; 7 nucleotides align to TRBD1. The CDR3 runs 18 residues. J gave up 0 bases and V 5 bases, and 10 bases lay outside the gene matches. Germline V gene sequence: CDR1 MRHNA, CDR2 SNTAGT. CDR3 protein: CASSFPPQGSSYNSPLHF. In nucleotides, the CDR3 is TGTGCCAGCAGTTTCCCCCCACAGGGGAGCTCCTATAATTCACCCCTCCACTTT.

Many counts were recorded for this clonotype. The chain employs TRBV6-5 and TRBJ1-5; D unresolved. The CDR3 is 15 amino acids. Germline CDR1 reads MNHEY; CDR2 reads SVGAGI. The V end was cut by 4 bases, the J end by 5 bases, with 15 bases between. This chain's CDR3 is CASSSSFVGDQPQHF. CDR3 nucleotide sequence: TGTGCCAGCAGTTCGTCGTTCGTTGGGGATCAGCCCCAGCATTTT.

This clonotype was observed a handful of times. A clone one base away is much larger, so this may be a read error. CDR3 nucleotide sequence: TGTGCCGGCAGTCCCGGACGAAACTATGGCTACACCTTC. Translating it yields CAGSPGRNYGYTF. The V gene is TRBV27, the J gene TRBJ1-2; D gene unclear. The CDR3 has 13 amino acids. Germline assignment: CDR1 MNHEY and CDR2 SMNVEV (reference sequence).

The chain joins TRBV7-2 to TRBJ1-3; D is possibly TRBD1 (6 bases). Per the germline V gene, CDR1 is SGHTA and CDR2 is FQGNSA. The CDR3 is 14 residues long. Trimming shortened V by 5 bases and J by 0 bases, and 8 bases separated the two germline ends. CDR3: CASSRGGSGNTIYF. The CDR3 nucleotides are TGTGCCAGCAGCAGAGGGGGCTCTGGAAACACCATATATTTT. Based on the CDR3 plus reference TRBV7-2 and TRBJ1-3, the full variable domain is GAGVSQSPSNKVTEKGKDVELRCDPISGHTALYWYRQSLGQGLEFLIYFQGNSAPDKSGLPSDRFSAERTGGSVSTLTIQRTQQEDSAVYLCASSRGGSGNTIYFGEGSWLTVV.

The chain links TRBV6-9 to TRBJ2-2; a weak D match, TRBD1 (6 bases). CDR1 MNHGY and CDR2 SVAAGI come from the germline V gene. This CDR3 contains 17 residues. The germline V and J ends were trimmed by 3 bases and 4 bases, with 18 bases remaining between them. The chain's CDR3 is CASSYSPRTVSTGELFF. The CDR3, as DNA: TGTGCCAGCAGTTACTCCCCTCGGACAGTTAGCACCGGGGAGCTGTTTTTT.

This clonotype is judged medium-sized. This chain connects TRBV2 to TRBJ2-3, with 9 bases matching TRBD2. The CDR3 consists of 15 residues. Germline CDR1 and CDR2: SNHLY and FYNNEI. V gave up 3 bases and J gave up 11 bases; unmatched junction bases: 12. CDR3 residues: CASSDASGVRLVQYF. The CDR3 DNA is TGTGCCAGCAGTGATGCTAGCGGGGTTAGGCTGGTGCAGTATTTT.

This clonotype occurred many times. The chain joins TRBV6-2 or TRBV6-3 to TRBJ2-3; 7 bases fit TRBD2. The CDR3 consists of 15 residues. The germline V gene encodes CDR1 MNHEY and CDR2 SVGEGT. The ends lost 8 bases at V and 0 bases at J; junction bases unmatched: 8. In nucleotides, the CDR3 is TGTGCCAGCTGGCGGGCGGGGGAGAGCACAGATACGCAGTATTTT. Residues: CASWRAGESTDTQYF.

Comment on this clonotype: A junction end diverges from the germline sequence, so it may reflect a read error. V and J are TRBV4-2 and TRBJ2-5; possibly TRBD2 for D (6 bases). The CDR3 contains 14 residues. Germline V gene lookup returns CDR1 LGHNA and CDR2 YNFKEQ. The CDR3 reads CAISQEGGAETQYF. The DNA of the CDR3 is TGTGCCATCAGCCAAGAGGGCGGGGCCGAGACCCAGTACTTC.

The rearrangement links TRBV30 to TRBJ2-7, with 8 nucleotides matching TRBD1. The CDR3 is made up of 16 amino acids. J lost 3 bases, V lost 2 bases, and 12 bases had no gene match. Germline V CDR1 and CDR2: GTSNPN, SVGIG (reference sequence). CDR3 region: CAWSPARTGKVYEQYF. CDR3 bases: TGTGCCTGGAGTCCGGCCCGGACAGGGAAAGTCTACGAGCAGTACTTC.

This clonotype has ten or more counts. This sequence joins TRBV5-1 and TRBJ2-4, with 7 nucleotides matching TRBD1. Germline lookup yields CDR1 SGHRS and CDR2 YFSETQ. CDR3 length: 16 amino acids. V dropped 4 bases and J dropped 0; count of bases not matched to a gene: 7. CDR3 DNA: TGCGCCAGCAGCGCTGGACGGACAGGAGCCAAAAACATTCAGTACTTC. This encodes CASSAGRTGAKNIQYF.

In nucleotides, the CDR3 is TGTGCCAGTAGTACCACAGTGGTAATATCGGATGGCTACACCTTC. It is translated as CASSTTVVISDGYTF. V is TRBV19 and J is TRBJ1-2; no firm D call. V lost 4 bases, J lost 6 bases, and 18 bases lay in between. CDR1 and CDR2 from the germline V gene are LNHDA and SQIVND (reference sequence). The CDR3 sequence is 15 residues long.

This chain links TRBV9 with TRBJ2-5; D is uncertain. Between the trimmed V and J ends, which lost 1 base and 3 bases, there was a span of 7 bases. The CDR3 runs to 13 residues. Per germline, CDR1 SGDLS and CDR2 YYNGEE. CDR3 residues: CASSVNKEETQYF. CDR3 coding DNA: TGTGCCAGCAGCGTAAATAAGGAAGAGACCCAGTACTTC.